This T cell receptor beta chain was identified during a study of cytomegalovirus exposure and HLA in healthy donors. Study in general: Some 85 million unique TCRs from HLA-typed donors were held in an early data release.

This PCR relied on a set of 60 Vbeta primers and 13 Jbeta primers. Repertoires were generated with immunoSEQ multiplex PCR, while TCRdb's copy carries only in-frame clones and drops some. Of roughly 120,000 clones listed, over 75% are singletons. The V gene lost 8 bases and the J gene lost 0 bases, with 14 bases spanning the gap. There are 16 residues in the CDR3. Germline CDR1 MDHEN, CDR2 SYDVKM. This clonotype was sampled from a man aged 30 to 45 in good health and CMV-seronegative. Specimen: PBMCs. V and J are TRBV28 and TRBJ2-6; D perhaps matches TRBD2 (6 bases). In nucleotides, the CDR3 is TGTGCCAGCGGGACCGGGAGCATCTCTGGGGCCAACGTCCTGACTTTC. Amino acid sequence: CASGTGSISGANVLTF. The whole variable domain, remainder taken from reference TRBV28 and TRBJ2-6, is DVKVTQSSRYLVKRTGEKVFLECVQDMDHENMFWYRQDPGLGLRLIYFSYDVKMKEKGDIPEGYSVSREKKERFSLILESASTNQTSMYLCASGTGSISGANVLTFGAGSRLTVL.